This TCR beta chain was observed in a study of cytomegalovirus exposure and HLA in healthy donors. Study at large: Earlier results showed almost 120 million unique TCR beta sequences derived from about 179 million T cells. Study results and limitations: As a later analysis showed, a missense DCLRE1C variant was linked to trimming of TCR beta V- and J-genes. Testing in vitro showed a few CMV-associated chains specific for CMV antigens. Most sequenced TCRs were rare (though some public TCRs occurred in many donors).

About this clone: Its antigen is not known.

Trimming shortened V by 5 bases and J by 6 bases, and 14 bases separated the two germline ends. Germline-derived CDR1 and CDR2 are LNHDA and SQIVND (reference sequence). There are 14 residues in the CDR3. Use of 60 Vbeta and 13 Jbeta primers characterized the PCR. The assay was immunoSEQ multiplex PCR, and TCRdb's table has in-frame clones only and misses some. This table has about 91,000 clones, 64% appearing once. The genes are TRBV19 and TRBJ1-5, with unresolved D. This TCR was recovered from a human donor in good health. The sample taken for sequencing was PBMCs. The CDR3 loop is CASSSSRGSQPQHF. CDR3 in DNA: TGTGCCAGTAGTTCGAGTAGAGGGTCTCAGCCCCAGCATTTT.